Shown below are 10 T cell receptor beta chains from a single sample sequenced in a study of blood T cells in healthy people across ages. A second PCR of 7 to 11 cycles used a sample-barcoded 5' primer and a J-beta primer mix. TCRdb processed the 5' RACE reads anew with MiXCR; each CDR3 protein has one entry. The sample holds 750,000 to 950,000 distinct CDR3 sequences, just under 30% seen once. These data also featured in a second study, about T cells of mothers and their children.

The sample taken for sequencing was blood. All receptors derive from a woman aged 40-49 years in good health.

The V and J genes are TRBV7-9 and TRBJ1-1; a possible D gene is TRBD1 (5 bases). Trimming pared 5 bases from V and 3 bases from J, leaving 19 bases between. The CDR3 loop spans 16 amino acids. In germline, CDR1 is SEHNR, CDR2 FQNEAQ (reference sequence). CDR3 sequence reads: CASSETPQGRDTEAFF. CDR3 nucleotide sequence: TGTGCCAGCAGCGAGACCCCGCAGGGTCGGGACACTGAAGCTTTCTTT.

Note on this clonotype: This may arise from a read error, as a much more abundant clone is one base away. The chain recombines TRBV7-7 with TRBJ2-1, with D unresolved. The J call may be in error: the DNA end matches TRBJ2-7 better. Germline loops: CDR1 SSHAT, CDR2 FNYEAQ (reference sequence). The length of the CDR3 is 18 residues. Here the CDR3 reads CASSLGSPDAPSYNEQYF. The CDR3 region has the DNA TGTGCTAGCAGCTTAGGTTCCCCCGATGCGCCTTCCTACAATGAGCAGTACTTC.

This clonotype came up a few times. This chain joins TRBV5-5 and TRBJ2-1; TRBD2 aligns across 11 bases. V lost 3 bases and J lost 6; bases outside the gene matches: 8. CDR1 is SGHKS, CDR2 YYEKEE, per germline (reference sequence). The CDR3 extends over 16 amino acids. In DNA form, the CDR3 reads TGTGCCAGCAGCTCATCCGGGACTAGCGGCGGCAATGAGCAGTTCTTC. This codes for CASSSSGTSGGNEQFF.

The V call is TRBV20-1, the J call TRBJ1-1; 8 bases map to TRBD1. V lost 5 bases to trimming and J lost 5 bases; unmatched junction nucleotides: 4. Germline V gives CDR1 DFQATT, CDR2 SNEGSKA (reference sequence). The CDR3 is 12 residues long. The CDR3 nucleotides read TGCAGTGCTCGGACAGGGATAACTGAAGCTTTCTTT. The encoded protein is CSARTGITEAFF.

This clonotype was counted ten times or more. The V call is TRBV12-3 or TRBV12-4, the J call TRBJ2-1; TRBD2 aligns across 7 bases. The CDR3 sequence is 13 residues long. Trimming cost V 8 bases and J 0 bases; bases outside gene matches: 1. The CDR3 here is CASGGSSYNEQFF. CDR3 DNA: TGTGCCAGCGGCGGGAGCTCCTACAATGAGCAGTTCTTC.

The chain links TRBV12-3 or TRBV12-4 to TRBJ2-1; D gene uncertain. CDR3 length equals 11 residues. Trimming shortened V by 3 bases and J by 10 bases, and 7 bases separated the two germline ends. CDR3 region: CASSFGREQFF. CDR3 in DNA: TGTGCCAGCAGTTTTGGGCGGGAGCAGTTCTTC.

About this clonotype itself: Relative to the germline gene, one junction end is altered; a read error may explain this. The chain employs TRBV20-1 and TRBJ2-3; 8 nucleotides agree with TRBD1. Germline V lookup: CDR1 DFQATT, CDR2 SNEGSKA (reference sequence). The CDR3 sequence is 18 residues long. The CDR3 region is CSAPTTFSDRGSTDMQYF. CDR3 DNA sequence: TGCAGTGCTCCCACAACGTTCAGCGACAGGGGAAGCACAGATATGCAGTATTTT.

This chain joins TRBV4-1 and TRBJ2-4; D is possibly TRBD2 (5 bases). The CDR3 runs 15 residues. V shed 5 bases and J shed 2 bases, with 13 bases lying between them. Germline CDR1 and CDR2: MGHRA and YSYEKL. The CDR3 loop is CASSLGPGTKNIQYF. CDR3 in DNA: TGCGCCAGCAGCTTAGGGCCGGGAACCAAAAACATTCAGTACTTC.

The rearrangement joins TRBV4-3 to TRBJ2-2; D tentatively fits TRBD1 or TRBD2 (5 bases each). The CDR3 runs 14 residues. Deletions cut 4 bases from V and 3 bases from J, with 9 bases between. The V gene's germline CDR1 is LGHNA and CDR2 YSLEER. CDR3 nucleotides: TGCGCCAGCAGCCGGGACCCAGACACCGGGGAGCTGTTTTTT. Translating it yields CASSRDPDTGELFF.

In the case of this clonotype: The junction does not match germline at one end; this may be a read error. This rearrangement joins TRBV6-5 to TRBJ1-2; no firm D call. The CDR3 is 13 amino acids. CDR1 MNHEY and CDR2 SVGAGI come from the germline V gene. The CDR3: CASSYAASNGHTF. The CDR3 DNA is TGTGCCAGCAGTTATGCGGCCAGTAATGGCCACACCTTC.